These 18 T cell receptor beta chains originate from one sample sequenced in a study of shared clonotypes between healthy human individuals. Clones were sequenced by immunoSEQ multiplex PCR, and TCRdb holds only the in-frame ones, with some missing. The sample lists more than 2,000,000 clones, about 92% occurring once. The sample consisted of naive CD4+ T cells from PBMCs. The subset: CD45RA+ positively selected. The receptors originated from a man aged 18-30 years in good health. Some clones in this sample may be carry-over from other donors' samples.

The chain combines TRBV6-4 with TRBJ1-1; no definite D call. V was shortened by 4 bases and J by 0 bases, with 3 bases between the two germline ends. The germline V gene has CDR1 MRHNA and CDR2 SNTAGT. The CDR3 runs 12 residues. The CDR3 here is CASSVLNTEAFF. Written as DNA, the CDR3 is TGTGCCAGCAGTGTCCTGAACACTGAAGCTTTCTTT.

The V and J genes are TRBV5-6 and TRBJ2-2; D not resolved. The V end lost 4 bases, the J end lost 0 bases, and 13 bases lay between the germline ends. Germline V gives CDR1 SGHDT, CDR2 YYEEEE. The CDR3 covers 16 residues. The CDR3 nucleotides read TGTGCCAGCAGCACCTATAGGACGGCGAACACCGGGGAGCTGTTTTTT. Its translation is CASSTYRTANTGELFF. The full variable domain, with the rest looked up from reference TRBV5-6 and TRBJ2-2, is DAGVTQSPTHLIKTRGQQVTLRCSPKSGHDTVSWYQQALGQGPQFIFQYYEEEERQRGNFPDRFSGHQFPNYSSELNVNALLLGDSALYLCASSTYRTANTGELFFGEGSRLTVL.

The chain employs TRBV11-3 and TRBJ2-1; 7 positions agree with TRBD1. J lost 2 bases, V lost 5 bases, and 18 bases had no gene match. CDR1 is SGHNT, CDR2 YENEEA, per germline. The CDR3 extends over 19 amino acids. CDR3 bases: TGTGCCAGCAGCCCTCGCCGCGTCAAGGGGGCGGACCCCTACAATGAGCAGTTCTTC. This sequence encodes CASSPRRVKGADPYNEQFF.

The chain employs TRBV18 and TRBJ2-5, with 8 positions matching TRBD1. The CDR3 has 15 amino acids. Germline V gene data show CDR1 as KGHSH and CDR2 as LQKENI. Trimming took 3 bases from V and 4 from J; bases not matched to a gene: 7. The CDR3 protein is CASSPKDRARETQYF. The CDR3 nucleotides are TGTGCCAGCTCACCCAAGGACAGGGCACGAGAGACCCAGTACTTC.

The chain links TRBV5-1 to TRBJ2-1; 11 bases map to TRBD2. This CDR3 region has 20 residues. V was pared by 0 bases and J by 4 bases, with 15 bases of the junction left unmatched. The germline CDR1 and CDR2 sequences are SGHRS and YFSETQ. The CDR3 DNA reads TGCGCCAGCAGCTTGGTGGGTGGGACTAGCGGAAACCCCCGTTACAATGAGCAGTTCTTC. It encodes CASSLVGGTSGNPRYNEQFF.

The chain carries TRBV7-9 and TRBJ1-2, with a weak D call TRBD1 (5 bases). The V and J ends lost 6 bases and 0 bases respectively, with 17 bases between them. The CDR3 is 16 amino acids. CDR1 and CDR2 (germline): SEHNR, FQNEAQ (reference sequence). DNA for the CDR3: TGTGCCAGCAGACAAGGGAGGGGCGAGCCTAACTATGGCTACACCTTC. Amino acids: CASRQGRGEPNYGYTF.

The V and J genes are TRBV6-5 and TRBJ2-2; TRBD1 agrees at 7 bases. Trimming removed 2 bases from V and 3 bases from J; junction bases left unmatched: 3. CDR1 and CDR2 (germline): MNHEY, SVGAGI. This CDR3 is 15 amino acids long. CDR3 protein: CASSYRGPDTGELFF. The CDR3 region has the DNA TGTGCCAGCAGTTACAGGGGGCCCGACACCGGGGAGCTGTTTTTT.

This chain joins TRBV7-3 and TRBJ2-2; 9 nucleotides line up with TRBD2. This CDR3 region has 17 residues. The junction had 11 bases not matched to a gene; V was cut back by 4 bases and J by 5 bases. Germline-derived CDR1 and CDR2 are SGHTA and FQGTGA. For the CDR3, the DNA is TGTGCCAGCAGCTCCCGCGGGGGGGGCAGGAATACCGGGGAGCTGTTTTTT. It translates to CASSSRGGGRNTGELFF.

The CDR3 region has the DNA TGTGCCAGCAGCCTGACAGGGTCAGGGCAGTACTTC. As protein: CASSLTGSGQYF. The rearrangement joins TRBV28 to TRBJ2-7, with 7 bases that match TRBD1. J lost 9 bases, V lost 6 bases, and 8 bases had no gene match. Germline V CDR1 and CDR2: MDHEN, SYDVKM. The CDR3 has 12 amino acids.

Remarks on this clone: The sample carries other DNA sequences with the same CDR3. The chain links TRBV7-3 to TRBJ2-5, with D maybe TRBD2 (5 bases). The CDR3 has 13 residues. The germline gives CDR1 SGHTA, CDR2 FQGTGA. Trimming removed 4 bases from V and 2 bases from J, with 8 bases in between. The CDR3 DNA reads as TGTGCCAGCAGCTATAGCGCTCAAGAGACCCAGTACTTC. Its protein is CASSYSAQETQYF.

A note on this clone: Different DNA sequences within this sample yield the same CDR3. This rearrangement joins TRBV30 to TRBJ1-5; 9 positions match TRBD1. CDR3 length: 14 amino acids. Germline trimming cut 0 bases from V and 4 bases from J; bases unmatched to any gene: 1. CDR1 GTSNPN and CDR2 SVGIG come from the germline V gene (reference sequence). CDR3 bases: TGTGCCTGGAGTGTTGGACAGGGGAATCAGCCCCAGCATTTT. Protein: CAWSVGQGNQPQHF.

This chain links TRBV15 with TRBJ1-3; 7 bases fit TRBD1. V gave up 5 bases and J gave up 0 bases; unmatched junction bases: 4. Germline CDR1 LNHNV, CDR2 YYDKDF (reference sequence). The length of the CDR3 is 15 residues. The CDR3 spells CATSGTASSGNTIYF. The CDR3 nucleotides read TGTGCCACCAGCGGGACAGCAAGCTCTGGAAACACCATATATTTT.

V and J are TRBV6-5 and TRBJ2-2; D remains ambiguous. Germline V gene data show CDR1 as MNHEY and CDR2 as SVGAGI. Trimming left V 2 bases short and J 6 bases short, with 10 bases between. This CDR3 has 14 residues. For the CDR3, the DNA is TGTGCCAGCAGTTACAGGGCGAAGGCCGGGGAGCTGTTTTTT. Translating gives CASSYRAKAGELFF.

The chain links TRBV19 to TRBJ1-5; D call uncertain. The CDR3 totals 17 residues. Trimming left V 0 bases short and J 7 bases short, with 19 bases between. Germline CDR1 is LNHDA and CDR2 is SQIVND (reference sequence). CDR3 nucleotide sequence: TGTGCCAGTAGTATAGATCGGGAGGTGGGGAGGCGGCAGCCCCAGCATTTT. Its translation: CASSIDREVGRRQPQHF. Together with reference TRBV19 and TRBJ1-5, the CDR3 gives the full variable domain: DGGITQSPKYLFRKEGQNVTLSCEQNLNHDAMYWYRQDPGQGLRLIYYSQIVNDFQKGDIAEGYSVSREKKESFPLTVTSAQKNPTAFYLCASSIDREVGRRQPQHFGDGTRLSIL.

The chain carries TRBV28 and TRBJ1-1; a weak D match, TRBD1 (6 bases). Germline CDR1 is MDHEN and CDR2 is SYDVKM. This CDR3 spans 15 amino acids. Trimming took off 6 bases at V and 2 bases at J, with 16 bases between the two ends. The CDR3 is CASSEIQGYNTEAFF. The CDR3 DNA is TGTGCCAGCAGCGAAATCCAGGGGTATAACACTGAAGCTTTCTTT.

The chain links TRBV5-1 to TRBJ2-1, with D possibly matching TRBD1 (5 bases). Looked up from germline, CDR1 is SGHRS and CDR2 is YFSETQ. The CDR3 is 13 amino acids. V lost 5 bases and J lost 4, with 10 bases in between. In DNA, the CDR3 is TGCGCCAGCAGGACGACAGCTTACAATGAGCAGTTCTTC. This encodes CASRTTAYNEQFF. Supplemented by reference TRBV5-1 and TRBJ2-1, the full variable domain reads KAGVTQTPRYLIKTRGQQVTLSCSPISGHRSVSWYQQTPGQGLQFLFEYFSETQRNKGNFPGRFSGRQFSNSRSEMNVSTLELGDSALYLCASRTTAYNEQFFGPGTRLTVL.

The chain has TRBV15 and TRBJ1-5; D gene ambiguous. The CDR3 runs to 16 residues. V dropped 0 bases and J dropped 9 bases, with 18 bases sitting between them. Germline V gene sequence: CDR1 LNHNV, CDR2 YYDKDF (reference sequence). The chain's CDR3 is CATSREPSGAGRPQHF. The CDR3 DNA is TGTGCCACCAGCAGAGAGCCCTCGGGAGCCGGGAGGCCCCAGCATTTT.

This clone has only one observation. The chain is built from TRBV4-1 and TRBJ2-5; 11 bases align to TRBD1. CDR3 length equals 16 residues. J was trimmed by 5 bases and V by 2 bases; bases with no gene match: 7. The germline gives CDR1 MGHRA, CDR2 YSYEKL. The CDR3 DNA follows: TGCGCCAGCAGCCAATCTTGGACAGGGGGCGTGGAGACCCAGTACTTC. It yields the protein CASSQSWTGGVETQYF.